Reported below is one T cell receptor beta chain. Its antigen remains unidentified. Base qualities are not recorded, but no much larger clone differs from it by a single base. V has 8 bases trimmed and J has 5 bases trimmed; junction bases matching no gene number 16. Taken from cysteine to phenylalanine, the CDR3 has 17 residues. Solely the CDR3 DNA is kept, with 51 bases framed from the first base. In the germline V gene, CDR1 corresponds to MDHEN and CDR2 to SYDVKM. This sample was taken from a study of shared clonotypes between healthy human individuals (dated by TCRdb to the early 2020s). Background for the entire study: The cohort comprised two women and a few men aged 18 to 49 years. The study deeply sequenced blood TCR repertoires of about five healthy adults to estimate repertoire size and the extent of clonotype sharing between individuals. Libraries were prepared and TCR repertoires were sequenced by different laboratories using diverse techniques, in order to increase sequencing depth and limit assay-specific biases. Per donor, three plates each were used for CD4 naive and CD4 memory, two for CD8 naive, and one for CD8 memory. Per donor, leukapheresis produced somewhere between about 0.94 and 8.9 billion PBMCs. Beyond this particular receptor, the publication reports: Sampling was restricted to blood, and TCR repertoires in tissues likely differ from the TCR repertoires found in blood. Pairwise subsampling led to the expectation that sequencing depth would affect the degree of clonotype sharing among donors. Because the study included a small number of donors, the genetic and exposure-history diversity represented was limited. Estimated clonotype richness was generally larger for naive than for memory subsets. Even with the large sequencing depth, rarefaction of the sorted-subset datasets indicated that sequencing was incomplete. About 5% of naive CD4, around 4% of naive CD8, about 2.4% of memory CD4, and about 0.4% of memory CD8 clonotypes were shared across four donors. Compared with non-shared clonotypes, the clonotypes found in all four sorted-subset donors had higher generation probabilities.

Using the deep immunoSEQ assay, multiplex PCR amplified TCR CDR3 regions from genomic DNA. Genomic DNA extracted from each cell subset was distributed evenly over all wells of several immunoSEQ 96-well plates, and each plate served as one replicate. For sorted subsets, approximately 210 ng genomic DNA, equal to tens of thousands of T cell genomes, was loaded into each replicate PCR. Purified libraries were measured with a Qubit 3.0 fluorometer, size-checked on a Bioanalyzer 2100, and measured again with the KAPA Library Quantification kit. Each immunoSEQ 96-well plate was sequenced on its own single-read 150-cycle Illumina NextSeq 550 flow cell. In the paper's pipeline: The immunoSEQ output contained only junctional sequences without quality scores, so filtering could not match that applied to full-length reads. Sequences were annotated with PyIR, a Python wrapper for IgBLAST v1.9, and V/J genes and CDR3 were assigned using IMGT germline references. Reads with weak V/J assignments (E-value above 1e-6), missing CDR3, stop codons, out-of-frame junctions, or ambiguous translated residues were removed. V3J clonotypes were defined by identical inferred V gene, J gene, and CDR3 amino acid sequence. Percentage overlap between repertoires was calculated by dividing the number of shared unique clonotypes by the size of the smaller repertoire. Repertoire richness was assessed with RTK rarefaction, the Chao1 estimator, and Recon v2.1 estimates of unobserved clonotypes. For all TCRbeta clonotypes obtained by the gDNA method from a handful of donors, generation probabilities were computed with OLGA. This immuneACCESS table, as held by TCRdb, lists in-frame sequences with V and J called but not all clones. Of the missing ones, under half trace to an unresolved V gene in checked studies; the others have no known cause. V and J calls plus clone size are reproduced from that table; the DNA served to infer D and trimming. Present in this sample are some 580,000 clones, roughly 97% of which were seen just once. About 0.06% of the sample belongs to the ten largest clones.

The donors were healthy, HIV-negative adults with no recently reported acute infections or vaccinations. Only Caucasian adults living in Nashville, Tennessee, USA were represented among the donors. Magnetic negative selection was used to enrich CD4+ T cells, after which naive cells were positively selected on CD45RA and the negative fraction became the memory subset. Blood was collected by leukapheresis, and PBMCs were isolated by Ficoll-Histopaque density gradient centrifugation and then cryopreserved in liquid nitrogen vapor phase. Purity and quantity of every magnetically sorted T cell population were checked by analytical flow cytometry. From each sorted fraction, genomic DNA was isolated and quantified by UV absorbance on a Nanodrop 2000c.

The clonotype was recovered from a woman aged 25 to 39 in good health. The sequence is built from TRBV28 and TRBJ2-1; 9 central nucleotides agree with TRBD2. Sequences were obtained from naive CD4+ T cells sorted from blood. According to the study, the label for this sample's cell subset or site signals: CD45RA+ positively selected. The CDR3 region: CASWAGWETSGDNEQFF. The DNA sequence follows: TGTGCCAGCTGGGCAGGGTGGGAGACTAGCGGAGACAATGAGCAGTTCTTC.